Shown below are 11 T cell receptor beta chains from a single sample sequenced in a study of T cell responses to AZD1222 COVID-19 vaccine. Here immunoSEQ multiplex PCR was the method, and the copy in TCRdb shows in-frame clones only, minus some. The sample has roughly 170,000 clones, 90% seen once. Here the sequenced sample was peripheral blood, taken on day 0 of AZD1222 vaccination. Receptors were obtained from an adult in good health.

This clone was observed once. V is TRBV6-1 and J is TRBJ2-7; a weak D match, TRBD1 (5 bases). V was pared by 2 bases and J by 4 bases, with 6 bases between. CDR1 and CDR2 from the germline V gene are MNHNS and SASEGT. The CDR3 consists of 12 residues. As DNA, the CDR3 is TGTGCCAGCAGTGAACAGGGATACGAGCAGTACTTC. Amino acids: CASSEQGYEQYF.

The V and J genes are TRBV5-1 and TRBJ2-3, with D unresolved. V lost 0 bases and J 6 bases, leaving 11 bases between the germline ends. The CDR3 has 14 residues. Germline lookup yields CDR1 SGHRS and CDR2 YFSETQ. The CDR3 DNA sequence: TGCGCCAGCAGCTTGGGGAGCCCCTTGGATACGCAGTATTTT. Encoded protein: CASSLGSPLDTQYF.

Notes on this clone: One end of the junction does not line up with germline, which may come from a read error. V gene TRBV12-3 or TRBV12-4 combines with J gene TRBJ1-1, with D perhaps TRBD1 (5 bases). This CDR3 is 13 amino acids long. The CDR3 loop reads CASRDGRDPDAFF. The CDR3 DNA sequence: TGTGCCAGCAGGGACGGACGGGACCCTGACGCTTTCTTT.

The chain combines TRBV7-7 with TRBJ2-1, with 8 bases that match TRBD2. The CDR3 has 16 amino acids. V lost 0 bases to trimming and J lost 0 bases; unmatched junction nucleotides: 1. The germline CDR1 and CDR2 sequences are SSHAT and FNYEAQ (reference sequence). As DNA, the CDR3 is TGTGCCAGCAGCTTAGCGGGGACTAGCTCCTACAATGAGCAGTTCTTC. The encoded protein is CASSLAGTSSYNEQFF.

The chain employs TRBV7-9 and TRBJ1-4; D is possibly TRBD1 (6 bases). The CDR3 extends over 16 amino acids. Germline V gene lookup returns CDR1 SEHNR and CDR2 FQNEAQ (reference sequence). V dropped 5 bases and J dropped 8 bases, with 21 bases sitting between them. The CDR3 sequence: CASSQSSWDKREKLFF. CDR3 in DNA: TGTGCCAGCAGCCAGTCGTCGTGGGACAAGCGGGAAAAACTGTTTTTT.

CDR3 DNA sequence: TGTGCCAGCAGTGAATTAAAAGGGACACCTCTAGGGAACACTGAAGCTTTCTTT. Amino acids: CASSELKGTPLGNTEAFF. V usage is TRBV25-1 and J usage is TRBJ1-1, with TRBD1 as a possible D gene (6 bases). CDR3 length: 18 amino acids. Trimming cost V 1 base and J 1 base, with 19 bases left between them. From germline, CDR1 is MGHDK and CDR2 SYGVNS.

J is TRBJ2-1 and V is TRBV18; 13 bases are shared with TRBD2. V shed 2 bases, J shed 12 bases, and the junction held 13 bases outside the gene matches. This CDR3 has 17 amino acids. Germline V gene sequence: CDR1 KGHSH, CDR2 LQKENI. The CDR3 sequence is CASSPVGTGTSGEGQFF. The CDR3 DNA reads TGTGCCAGCTCACCAGTAGGAACCGGGACTAGCGGGGAAGGGCAGTTCTTC. The whole variable domain, filled in from reference TRBV18 and TRBJ2-1, reads NAGVMQNPRHLVRRRGQEARLRCSPMKGHSHVYWYRQLPEEGLKFMVYLQKENIIDESGMPKERFSAEFPKEGPSILRIQQVVRGDSAAYFCASSPVGTGTSGEGQFFGPGTRLTVL.

This chain links TRBV6-7 with TRBJ1-3, with a weak D call TRBD1 (5 bases). TRBV6-7 is placed among ORFs of uncertain function. The CDR3 covers 14 residues. V shed 7 bases and J shed 3 bases, with 13 bases lying between them. The CDR3 spells CASIAGKGGNTIYF. CDR3 coding DNA: TGTGCCAGCATCGCAGGGAAGGGTGGAAACACCATATATTTT.

The V call is TRBV4-3, the J call TRBJ2-7, with 7 nucleotides matching TRBD2. Germline V CDR1 and CDR2: LGHNA, YSLEER. V was pared by 1 base and J by 1 base, with 7 bases of the junction left unmatched. CDR3 length: 16 residues. This CDR3 is CASSQGAGDRSYEQYF. The CDR3 DNA follows: TGCGCCAGCAGCCAAGGCGCGGGGGATAGATCCTACGAGCAGTACTTC.

The V call is TRBV5-4, the J call TRBJ2-1; 9 bases agree with TRBD2. The J segment lost 5 bases and the V segment lost 4 bases, leaving 10 bases of the junction unmatched. Germline V gives CDR1 SGHNT, CDR2 YYREEE (reference sequence). There are 16 residues in the CDR3. CDR3 region: CASSPRGGGGDNEQFF. In DNA, the CDR3 is TGTGCCAGCAGCCCCCGGGGTGGCGGGGGGGACAATGAGCAGTTCTTC.

This chain links TRBV12-3 or TRBV12-4 with TRBJ2-3; 7 nucleotides line up with TRBD2. Trimming cost V 8 bases and J 6 bases; bases outside gene matches: 2. This CDR3 is 11 amino acids long. DNA of the CDR3: TGTGCCAGCGGAGCGGGGGATACGCAGTATTTT. As protein: CASGAGDTQYF.